The 17 T cell receptor beta chains below come from one sample, sequenced in a study of blood T cells in healthy people across ages. A second PCR of about 7 to 12 cycles used a sample-barcoded 5' primer and a J-beta primer mix. Via MiXCR, TCRdb re-called the 5' RACE reads, giving one row per CDR3 protein. The table shows approximately 960,000 distinct CDR3 sequences, with about 27% occurring only once. Separately, the same data were catalogued under a study of T cells of mothers and their children.

The sequenced material came from blood. These receptors originate from a woman aged 40 to 50 in good health.

In this sample, this clonotype turned up a few times. The rearrangement links TRBV5-1 to TRBJ1-1; 10 bases map to TRBD1. Unmatched junction bases numbered 5, after V lost 3 bases and J lost 0 bases. The CDR3 runs to 16 residues. Germline lookup yields CDR1 SGHRS and CDR2 YFSETQ. In DNA form, the CDR3 reads TGCGCCAGCAGCTCCCGACAGGGGGCAATGAACACTGAAGCTTTCTTT. It yields the protein CASSSRQGAMNTEAFF.

The chain is built from TRBV3-1 and TRBJ2-7, with TRBD2 as a possible D gene (6 bases). The CDR3 covers 16 residues. V was trimmed by 4 bases and J by 2 bases, leaving 18 bases between them. Germline lookup yields CDR1 LGHDT and CDR2 YNNKEL (reference sequence). The CDR3 loop is CASSPRALGGAYEQYF. CDR3 in DNA: TGTGCCAGCAGCCCCCGTGCCCTTGGAGGGGCCTACGAGCAGTACTTC.

The chain recombines TRBV27 with TRBJ1-4; D gene uncertain. The V gene's germline CDR1 is MNHEY and CDR2 SMNVEV (reference sequence). The CDR3 is made up of 19 amino acids. Between the trimmed V and J ends, which lost 3 bases and 0 bases, there was a span of 20 bases. The CDR3 sequence is CASSFITRVGRATNEKLFF. In DNA form, the CDR3 reads TGTGCCAGCAGTTTCATTACGAGGGTCGGGCGGGCAACTAATGAAAAACTGTTTTTT.

The rearrangement joins TRBV5-6 to TRBJ2-3, with D tentatively TRBD2 (6 bases). The CDR3 extends over 14 amino acids. V was clipped by 6 bases and J by 0 bases, with 11 bases between them. Germline lookup yields CDR1 SGHDT and CDR2 YYEEEE. CDR3 nucleotides: TGTGCCAGCAACCGGGGGTATAGCACAGATACGCAGTATTTT. Translating gives CASNRGYSTDTQYF.

CDR3 region: CASSRDREVYEQYF. Written as DNA, the CDR3 is TGTGCCAGCAGCCGGGACAGGGAAGTCTACGAGCAGTACTTC. The chain is built from TRBV21-1 and TRBJ2-7; the table's TRBD1 call for D was not verified on the DNA. TRBV21-1 is shown as a pseudogene. This CDR3 contains 14 residues.

This chain joins TRBV6-5 and TRBJ1-5, with D possibly TRBD1 on 6 matching bases. The V end lost 8 bases, the J end lost 6 bases, and 17 bases lay between the germline ends. Germline-derived CDR1 and CDR2 are MNHEY and SVGAGI. This CDR3 has 14 amino acids. Written as DNA, the CDR3 is TGTGCCAGCGTGACTCGCAGGGGTGGTCAGCCCCAGCATTTT. Encoded protein: CASVTRRGGQPQHF.

Comments on this clonotype: Since a much larger clone is just one base distant, this may be a read error. The gene calls are TRBV12-3 or TRBV12-4 and TRBJ2-1; the D gene is possibly TRBD1 (5 bases). The CDR3 is made up of 16 amino acids. Between the trimmed V and J ends, which lost 2 bases and 10 bases, there was a span of 21 bases. CDR3 nucleotide sequence: TGTGCCAGCAGTTTATTTTCTCCAGGGATGAGCTACGAGCAGTTCTTC. This gives the protein CASSLFSPGMSYEQFF.

In this sample, this clonotype turned up many times. The CDR3 bases are TGCGCCAGCAGCCAAGATATTAAGGCGGGGTTCTATGGCTACACCTTC. Translated: CASSQDIKAGFYGYTF. J is TRBJ1-2 and V is TRBV4-3; D uncertain. The CDR3 contains 16 residues. The V and J ends lost 0 bases and 4 bases respectively, with 15 bases between them. CDR1 is LGHNA and CDR2 is YSLEER in the germline V gene.

This clonotype was seen repeatedly, ten times or more. This chain uses TRBV6-6 with TRBJ2-3; possibly TRBD2 for D (6 bases). The CDR3 runs to 14 residues. The V gene's germline CDR1 is MNHNY and CDR2 SVGAGI (reference sequence). The V gene lost 6 bases and the J gene lost 0 bases, with 10 bases spanning the gap. The CDR3 nucleotides read TGTGCCAGCAGCTTACTAGCTAGCACAGATACGCAGTATTTT. This translates into CASSLLASTDTQYF.

The V and J genes are TRBV5-1 and TRBJ1-4; D gene ambiguous. CDR1 is SGHRS, CDR2 YFSETQ, per germline. With 1 base removed from V and 7 bases from J, the gap between germline ends came to 14 bases. The CDR3 sequence is 15 residues long. The CDR3 bases are TGCGCCAGCAGCTTGCAGACCGGGCCGGGTGAAAAACTGTTTTTT. It is translated as CASSLQTGPGEKLFF.

In this sample, this clonotype turned up many times. V gene TRBV4-3 combines with J gene TRBJ1-2; 8 bases map to TRBD1. The CDR3 runs to 15 residues. From germline, CDR1 is LGHNA and CDR2 YSLEER. V lost 3 bases and J lost 2; bases outside the gene matches: 5. As DNA, the CDR3 is TGCGCCAGCAGCCACCGACAGGGGTCCAACTATGGCTACACCTTC. Translated, it gives CASSHRQGSNYGYTF.

Points on this clonotype: A clone one base away is much larger, so this may be a read error. The CDR3: CASLRGDRAYEQYF. CDR3 sequence (DNA): TGTGCCAGTCTCCGAGGGGACAGGGCCTACGAGCAGTACTTC. J is TRBJ2-4 and V is TRBV28; TRBD1 agrees at 9 bases. The J call may be faulty, since TRBJ2-7 better matches the DNA end. CDR3 length: 14 amino acids. Germline V gene sequence: CDR1 MDHEN, CDR2 SYDVKM.

This clonotype was seen more than once but under ten times. The CDR3 protein is CASSQDTYLGEQYF. The DNA of the CDR3 is TGTGCCAGCAGCCAAGATACGTATCTTGGCGAGCAGTACTTC. V is TRBV3-1 and J is TRBJ2-7; no clear D gene. Deletions cut 0 bases from V and 6 bases from J, with 12 bases between. Germline-derived CDR1 and CDR2 are LGHDT and YNNKEL (reference sequence). This CDR3 spans 14 amino acids.

With respect to this clonotype: A much larger clonotype is one base distant, so this may be a read error. The gene calls are TRBV29-1 and TRBJ1-2; TRBD1 matches at 9 bases. V lost 1 base and J lost 6; bases outside the gene matches: 12. The V gene's germline CDR1 is SQVTM and CDR2 ANQGSEA. The CDR3 is 16 residues long. The CDR3 reads CSVEGPGQGLNHGYTF. CDR3 sequence (DNA): TGCAGCGTTGAAGGGCCGGGACAGGGCTTAAACCATGGCTACACCTTC.

In its sample, this clonotype was seen a few times. The CDR3 reads CASSKAGFRRDTSEAFF. The CDR3 coding sequence is TGTGCCAGCAGCAAAGCGGGGTTTCGGCGGGACACTTCTGAAGCTTTCTTT. The rearrangement links TRBV7-2 to TRBJ1-1; possibly TRBD1 for D (6 bases). The CDR3 totals 17 residues. V lost 5 bases and J 6 bases, leaving 25 bases between the germline ends. Germline-derived CDR1 and CDR2 are SGHTA and FQGNSA.

The chain uses TRBV5-1 and TRBJ2-2; 16 positions agree with TRBD2. CDR1 and CDR2 (germline): SGHRS, YFSETQ. V was pared by 4 bases and J by 2 bases, with 8 bases of the junction left unmatched. The CDR3 is made up of 19 amino acids. CDR3 sequence (DNA): TGCGCCAGCAGCCGCGGGACTAGCGGGGGGGCCGCTAACACCGGGGAGCTGTTTTTT. This codes for CASSRGTSGGAANTGELFF.

There are many counts of this clonotype. This rearrangement joins TRBV7-6 to TRBJ1-4; no clear D gene. The germline V gene has CDR1 SGHVS and CDR2 FNYEAQ. The CDR3 sequence is 17 residues long. Trimming shortened V by 5 bases and J by 0 bases, and 16 bases separated the two germline ends. The CDR3: CASSASPYQATNEKLFF. CDR3 coding DNA: TGTGCCAGCAGCGCAAGCCCCTACCAAGCAACTAATGAAAAACTGTTTTTT. Drawing the rest from reference TRBV7-6 and TRBJ1-4, the complete variable domain is GAGVSQSPRYKVTKRGQDVALRCDPISGHVSLYWYRQALGQGPEFLTYFNYEAQQDKSGLPNDRFSAERPEGSISTLTIQRTEQRDSAMYRCASSASPYQATNEKLFFGSGTQLSVL.